Listed here are 16 T cell receptor beta chains from one sample, sequenced in a study of blood T cell repertoires in COVID-19 (dated by TCRdb to 2018 to 2020). The library was produced with the immunoSEQ multiplex PCR assay. In TCRdb, the immuneACCESS table is reduced to in-frame sequences with V and J assigned. These tables do not hold every clone; where another copy was compared, an unresolved V gene accounts for under half, and the others remain unexplained. This sample gives a few hundred thousand clones in total; roughly 80% of them show up just once. Approximately 4.3% of the sample belongs to the ten largest clones. Sequenced: PBMCs or T cells enriched from blood (not recorded which). The receptors stem from a man under 40 with acute COVID-19.

The chain couples TRBV11-2 to TRBJ1-2, with D hard to call. With 5 bases removed from V and 0 bases from J, the gap between germline ends came to 13 bases. Germline V gene lookup returns CDR1 SGHAT and CDR2 FQNNGV. CDR3 length equals 15 residues. CDR3 DNA: TGTGCCAGCAGCCCCTACACCACAGCTAACTATGGCTACACCTTC. It encodes CASSPYTTANYGYTF.

This chain connects TRBV4-1 to TRBJ1-1; D gene ambiguous. V lost 2 bases to trimming and J lost 1 base, with 8 bases between them. The germline CDR1 and CDR2 sequences are MGHRA and YSYEKL. This CDR3 is 14 amino acids long. In DNA, the CDR3 is TGCGCCAGCAGCCAACTGGCTGAGAACACTGAAGCTTTCTTT. It translates to CASSQLAENTEAFF.

The genes are TRBV11-3 and TRBJ2-2; D not certain. This CDR3 region has 12 residues. Trimming removed 2 bases from V and 8 bases from J, with 6 bases in between. Per the germline V gene, CDR1 is SGHNT and CDR2 is YENEEA. In DNA form, the CDR3 reads TGTGCCAGCAGCTTAAAACAGGGGGAGCTGTTTTTT. Residues: CASSLKQGELFF.

The rearrangement joins TRBV11-2 to TRBJ2-2, with D perhaps TRBD1 (6 bases). In germline, CDR1 is SGHAT, CDR2 FQNNGV. The CDR3 sequence is 13 residues long. Deletions cut 5 bases from V and 5 bases from J, with 9 bases between. In DNA, the CDR3 is TGTGCCAGCAGCCTCAGGGGTACCGGGGAGCTGTTTTTT. Translated: CASSLRGTGELFF. Based on the CDR3 plus reference TRBV11-2 and TRBJ2-2, the full variable domain is EAGVAQSPRYKIIEKRQSVAFWCNPISGHATLYWYQQILGQGPKLLIQFQNNGVVDDSQLPKDRFSAERLKGVDSTLKIQPAKLEDSAVYLCASSLRGTGELFFGEGSRLTVL.

J is TRBJ2-1 and V is TRBV28; D gene unclear. V was pared by 8 bases and J by 0 bases, with 11 bases between. The CDR3 extends over 14 amino acids. Per germline, CDR1 MDHEN and CDR2 SYDVKM. In DNA form, the CDR3 reads TGTGCCAGCGTTGGTCAGTTCTCCTACAATGAGCAGTTCTTC. Amino acid sequence: CASVGQFSYNEQFF.

The chain carries TRBV3-1 (or the pseudogene TRBV3-2) and TRBJ1-2; D remains unclear. The germline V gene has CDR1 LGHDT and CDR2 YNNKEL (reference sequence). The length of the CDR3 is 13 residues. V was trimmed by 7 bases and J by 2 bases, leaving 11 bases between them. The DNA for the CDR3 is TGTGCCAGCACTTCGAAGCCGAACTATGGCTACACCTTC. Encoded protein: CASTSKPNYGYTF.

This chain joins TRBV19 and TRBJ1-3; no firm D call. Germline V gene lookup returns CDR1 LNHDA and CDR2 SQIVND (reference sequence). CDR3 length equals 13 residues. Trimming left V 6 bases short and J 2 bases short, with 8 bases between. The CDR3 protein is CASSPRAGNTIYF. The CDR3 DNA sequence: TGTGCCAGTAGCCCCCGTGCTGGAAACACCATATATTTT.

This clone was seen once. The chain joins TRBV7-8 to TRBJ2-5; D gene ambiguous. Germline values: CDR1 SGHVS, CDR2 FQNEAQ. The V end lost 3 bases, the J end lost 2 bases, and 7 bases lay between the germline ends. This CDR3 is built from 13 residues. CDR3 loop: CASSFRFQETQYF. DNA of the CDR3: TGTGCCAGCAGCTTCAGATTTCAAGAGACCCAGTACTTC.

This clone is a singleton in its sample. The chain is built from TRBV19 and TRBJ1-1; a weak D match, TRBD1 (6 bases). Germline V CDR1 and CDR2: LNHDA, SQIVND (reference sequence). The CDR3 has 15 residues. The V gene lost 1 base and the J gene lost 1 base, with 10 bases spanning the gap. CDR3 DNA: TGTGCCAGTAGTATAGTGCCAGGGGCGAACACTGAAGCTTTCTTT. This translates into CASSIVPGANTEAFF.

The CDR3 reads CASSVGLGVDNEQFF. CDR3 sequence (DNA): TGTGCCAGCAGCGTGGGACTAGGTGTCGACAATGAGCAGTTCTTC. The V call is TRBV7-9, the J call TRBJ2-1, with 8 bases aligning to TRBD2. Per germline, CDR1 SEHNR and CDR2 FQNEAQ (reference sequence). Trimming took 5 bases from V and 5 from J; bases not matched to a gene: 8. The CDR3 covers 15 residues.

As for this clone: Compared with germline, one end of the junction differs, possibly owing to a read error. The chain has TRBV5-1 and TRBJ1-1; D ambiguous. The germline V gene has CDR1 SGHRS and CDR2 YFSETQ. The CDR3 is made up of 14 amino acids. CDR3 amino acids: CASRIFAENTEAFF. CDR3 DNA: TGTGCCAGCAGAATCTTCGCGGAGAACACTGAAGCTTTCTTT.

The chain has TRBV19 and TRBJ2-3; TRBD2 matches at 11 bases. After removal of 9 bases from V and 4 bases from J, the junction contained 6 bases not matched to a gene. This CDR3 comprises 14 residues. CDR1 and CDR2 from the germline V gene are LNHDA and SQIVND (reference sequence). CDR3 sequence reads: CASRTSGFSDTQYF. The CDR3 DNA is TGTGCCAGCAGGACTAGCGGGTTCTCAGATACGCAGTATTTT.

This rearrangement joins TRBV7-2 to TRBJ2-1; D is possibly TRBD2 (5 bases). Germline V gene data show CDR1 as SGHTA and CDR2 as FQGNSA. This CDR3 has 16 residues. V was clipped by 5 bases and J by 3 bases, with 17 bases between them. CDR3 nucleotides: TGTGCCAGCAGCCACCCCCTGCGCGGGCTCTACAATGAGCAGTTCTTC. Protein: CASSHPLRGLYNEQFF.

The chain recombines TRBV7-2 with TRBJ2-1, with 10 bases fitting TRBD2. Germline-derived CDR1 and CDR2 are SGHTA and FQGNSA. The CDR3 runs to 15 residues. The V segment lost 4 bases and the J segment 5 bases; nucleotides outside the gene matches: 5. The CDR3 here is CASSSVAGGNNEQFF. CDR3 coding DNA: TGTGCCAGCAGCTCAGTAGCGGGGGGAAACAATGAGCAGTTCTTC.

The chain combines TRBV18 with TRBJ1-5, with 8 bases identical to TRBD1. Trimming took 0 bases from V and 8 from J; bases not matched to a gene: 9. There are 16 residues in the CDR3. Germline V gene lookup returns CDR1 KGHSH and CDR2 LQKENI. Written as DNA, the CDR3 is TGTGCCAGCTCACCACCGGGTACAGGGGGTCTTGAGCCCCAGCATTTT. It translates to CASSPPGTGGLEPQHF.

CDR3 bases: TGTGCCAGCAGCTCGAAGGGGACAGGGGGAAGAGATGGCTACACCTTC. It is translated as CASSSKGTGGRDGYTF. V usage is TRBV7-2 and J usage is TRBJ1-2; 11 bases agree with TRBD1. V trimming: 4 bases; J trimming: 6 bases; junction bases outside the gene matches: 10. The CDR3 has 16 amino acids. CDR1 and CDR2 (germline): SGHTA, FQGNSA.